The 2 T cell receptor beta chains in this list originate from one sample, sequenced in a study of Ad26.COV2.S vaccination and SARS-CoV-2 variants. The treatment here: over 15 received Ad26.COV2.S at low or high dose, single or two shots; about 5 received placebo; per-sample allocation not given. The samples were gathered on day 63 after the first injection of vaccine or placebo. This table comes from immunoSEQ multiplex PCR, and its TCRdb copy is limited to in-frame clones, with some not included. Of roughly 300,000 clones detected, 88% appear once; the ten largest clones hold around 6.4%. Specimen: peripheral blood, collected in a trial of Ad26.COV2.S vaccine versus placebo. These receptors were taken from a person between 18 and 65 years old who received the Ad26.COV2.S COVID-19 vaccine or a placebo.

The chain is built from TRBV11-2 and TRBJ1-5; no definite D call. CDR3 length equals 15 residues. The germline V gene encodes CDR1 SGHAT and CDR2 FQNNGV. V was pared by 0 bases and J by 4 bases, with 10 bases between. This CDR3 is CASSLEGRPNQPQHF. The CDR3 DNA sequence: TGTGCCAGCAGCTTAGAAGGGAGGCCTAATCAGCCCCAGCATTTT.

The rearrangement links TRBV5-1 to TRBJ2-5, with D unresolved. Trimming cost V 1 base and J 5 bases, with 6 bases left between them. CDR1 is SGHRS and CDR2 is YFSETQ in the germline V gene. This CDR3 has 12 amino acids. The CDR3 coding sequence is TGCGCCAGCAGCTTGCTGGGGGAGACCCAGTACTTC. Translation: CASSLLGETQYF.